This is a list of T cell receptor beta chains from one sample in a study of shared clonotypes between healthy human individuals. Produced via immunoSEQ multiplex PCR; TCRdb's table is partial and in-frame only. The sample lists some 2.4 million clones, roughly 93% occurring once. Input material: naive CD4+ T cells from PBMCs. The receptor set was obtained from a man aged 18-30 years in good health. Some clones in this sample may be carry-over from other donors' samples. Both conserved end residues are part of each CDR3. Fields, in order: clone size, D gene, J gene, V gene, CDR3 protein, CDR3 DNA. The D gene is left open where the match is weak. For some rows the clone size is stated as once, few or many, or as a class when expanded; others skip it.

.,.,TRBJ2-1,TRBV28,CASSPPFRRVYNEQFF,TGTGCCAGCAGTCCCCCATTCCGGCGGGTGTACAATGAGCAGTTCTTC
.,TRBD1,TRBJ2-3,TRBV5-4,CASSWGTGVTDTQYF,TGTGCCAGCAGCTGGGGGACAGGGGTCACAGATACGCAGTATTTT
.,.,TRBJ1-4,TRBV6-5,CASSPRRVDNEKLFF,TGTGCCAGCAGTCCAAGGAGGGTTGATAATGAAAAACTGTTTTTT
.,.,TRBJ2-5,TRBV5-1,CASSLGQEQETQYF,TGCGCCAGCAGCTTGGGGCAGGAACAAGAGACCCAGTACTTC
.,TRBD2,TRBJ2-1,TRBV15,CATSRARLAGGSYEQFF,TGTGCCACCAGCAGAGCCCGACTAGCGGGAGGGTCGTATGAGCAGTTCTTC
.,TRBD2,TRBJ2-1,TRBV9,CASSPRGTTAYNEQFF,TGTGCCAGCAGCCCGCGCGGGACTACGGCCTACAATGAGCAGTTCTTC
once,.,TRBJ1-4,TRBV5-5,CASSFYTTEKLFF,TGTGCCAGCAGCTTTTATACCACGGAAAAACTGTTTTTT
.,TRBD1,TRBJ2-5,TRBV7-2,CASSPGTVGETQYF,TGTGCCAGCAGCCCCGGGACAGTAGGGGAGACCCAGTACTTC
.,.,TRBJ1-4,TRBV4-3,CASSQGDVIREKLFF,TGCGCCAGCAGCCAAGGTGACGTAATAAGAGAAAAACTGTTTTTT
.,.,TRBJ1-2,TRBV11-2,CASSPQGEGRYGYTF,TGTGCCAGCAGCCCACAGGGCGAGGGTAGATATGGCTACACCTTC
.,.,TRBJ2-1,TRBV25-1,CASSPDRLNDYNEQFF,TGTGCCAGCAGTCCAGACAGGCTGAATGACTACAATGAGCAGTTCTTC
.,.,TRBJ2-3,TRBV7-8,CASSLNVGGTDTQYF,TGTGCCAGCAGCTTAAATGTGGGGGGCACAGATACGCAGTATTTT
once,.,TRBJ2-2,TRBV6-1,CASSERKGSLVLGELFF,TGTGCCAGCAGTGAGAGGAAAGGGAGCCTGGTCCTGGGGGAGCTGTTTTTT
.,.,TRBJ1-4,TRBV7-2,CASSSPGQQEKLFF,TGTGCCAGCAGCTCCCCGGGACAACAGGAAAAACTGTTTTTT
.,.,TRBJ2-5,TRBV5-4,CASSRPDGETQYF,TGTGCCAGCAGCCGGCCGGACGGAGAGACCCAGTACTTC
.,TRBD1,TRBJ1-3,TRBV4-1,CASSQLTGGLAGNTIYF,TGCGCCAGCAGCCAACTTACAGGGGGCTTGGCTGGAAACACCATATATTTT
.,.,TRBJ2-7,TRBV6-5,CASSYSGEAVEQYF,TGTGCCAGCAGTTACTCGGGGGAGGCGGTCGAGCAGTACTTC
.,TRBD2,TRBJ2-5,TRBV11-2,CASSLGLALGEQYF,TGTGCCAGCAGCCTCGGACTAGCCTTGGGGGAGCAGTACTTC
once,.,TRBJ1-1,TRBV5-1,CASSLAGVTDTEAFF,TGCGCCAGCAGCTTGGCCGGGGTTACGGACACTGAAGCTTTCTTT
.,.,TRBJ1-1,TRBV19,CASNKDYGEAFF,TGTGCCAGTAACAAGGATTATGGTGAAGCTTTCTTT
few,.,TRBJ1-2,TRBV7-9,CASSLPTF,TGTGCCAGCAGCTTACCCACCTTC
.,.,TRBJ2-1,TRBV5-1,CASSLIALSSYNEQFF,TGCGCCAGCAGCTTGATCGCCCTGAGCTCCTACAATGAGCAGTTCTTC
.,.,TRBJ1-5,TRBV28,CASSFIYSNQPQHF,TGTGCCAGCAGTTTCATCTATAGCAATCAGCCCCAGCATTTT
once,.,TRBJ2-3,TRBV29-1,CSANRAPADTQYF,TGCAGCGCCAACCGGGCCCCCGCAGATACGCAGTATTTT
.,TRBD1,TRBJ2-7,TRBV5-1,CASSWTWDRDYEQYF,TGCGCCAGCAGCTGGACTTGGGACAGGGACTACGAGCAGTACTTC
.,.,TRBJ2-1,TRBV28,CASSLPGVSEQFF,TGTGCCAGCAGTTTACCCGGGGTTAGTGAGCAGTTCTTC
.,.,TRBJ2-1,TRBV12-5,CASGLDSGQLYNEQFF,TGTGCTAGTGGTTTGGACTCCGGGCAACTTTACAATGAGCAGTTCTTC
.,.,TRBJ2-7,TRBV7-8,CASSFGPIPSYEQYF,TGTGCCAGCAGCTTCGGTCCAATTCCTTCCTACGAGCAGTACTTC
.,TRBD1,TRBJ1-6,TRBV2,CASRAGTGASPLHF,TGTGCCAGCAGAGCGGGGACAGGGGCCTCACCCCTCCACTTT
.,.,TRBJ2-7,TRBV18,CASSSTTHQPSLGEQYF,TGTGCCAGCTCATCCACTACGCATCAACCTTCCCTTGGCGAGCAGTACTTC
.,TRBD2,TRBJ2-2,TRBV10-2,CASRRYSGRENTGELFF,TGCGCCAGCCGACGATATAGCGGGAGGGAGAACACCGGGGAGCTGTTTTTT
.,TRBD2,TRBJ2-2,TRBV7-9,CASSYGLAANTGELFF,TGTGCCAGCAGCTATGGACTAGCGGCGAACACCGGGGAGCTGTTTTTT
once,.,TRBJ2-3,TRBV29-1,CSVRGGYTDTQYF,TGCAGCGTTCGCGGCGGCTACACAGATACGCAGTATTTT
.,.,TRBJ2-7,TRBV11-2,CASSPGFLAYEQYF,TGTGCCAGCAGCCCGGGCTTTTTGGCCTACGAGCAGTACTTC
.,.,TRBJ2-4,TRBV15,CATSSRGGMWKNIQYF,TGTGCCACCAGCAGCAGGGGGGGAATGTGGAAAAACATTCAGTACTTC
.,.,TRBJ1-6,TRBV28,CASSVTTGGSPLHF,TGTGCCAGCAGTGTAACCACGGGAGGCTCACCCCTCCACTTT
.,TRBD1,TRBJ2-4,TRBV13,CASSPRTGANIQYF,TGTGCCAGCAGCCCGAGGACAGGGGCAAACATTCAGTACTTC
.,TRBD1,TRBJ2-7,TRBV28,CATLGQVGAYEQYF,TGTGCCACCCTAGGACAGGTGGGGGCCTACGAGCAGTACTTC
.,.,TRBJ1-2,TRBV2,CASSESGQGGGYTF,TGTGCCAGCAGTGAATCTGGGCAGGGTGGTGGCTACACCTTC
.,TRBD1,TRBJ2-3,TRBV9,CASAQGENTQYF,TGTGCCAGCGCTCAGGGGGAGAATACGCAGTATTTT
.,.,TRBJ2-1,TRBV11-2,CASKESYRESYNEQFF,TGTGCCAGCAAAGAGAGTTACAGGGAATCCTACAATGAGCAGTTCTTC
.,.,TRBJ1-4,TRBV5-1,CASSLAIGATNEKLFF,TGCGCCAGCAGCTTGGCCATAGGGGCAACTAATGAAAAACTGTTTTTT
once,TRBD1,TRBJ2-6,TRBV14,CASSHLTGVGSGANVLTF,TGTGCCAGCAGCCACCTGACAGGGGTTGGTTCTGGGGCCAACGTCCTGACTTTC
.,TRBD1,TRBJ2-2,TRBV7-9,CASSLGVARTGANTGELFF,TGTGCCAGCAGCTTAGGTGTGGCCAGAACAGGGGCCAACACCGGGGAGCTGTTTTTT
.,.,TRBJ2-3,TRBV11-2,CASSPPGSTDTQYF,TGTGCCAGCAGCCCCCCCGGGAGCACAGATACGCAGTATTTT
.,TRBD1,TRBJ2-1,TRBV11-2,CASSLDPGGSRYNEQFF,TGTGCCAGCAGCTTAGATCCAGGGGGCAGCCGATACAATGAGCAGTTCTTC
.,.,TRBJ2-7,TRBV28,CASRLHSEQYF,TGTGCCAGCAGGCTTCATAGCGAGCAGTACTTC
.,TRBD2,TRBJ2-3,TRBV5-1,CASMRELAGADTQYF,TGCGCCAGCATGCGGGAACTAGCGGGAGCTGATACGCAGTATTTT
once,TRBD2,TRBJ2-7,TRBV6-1,CASRTSDEPPYEQYF,TGTGCCAGCCGGACTAGCGATGAGCCCCCCTACGAGCAGTACTTC
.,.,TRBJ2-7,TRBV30,CAWSVTAYEQYF,TGTGCCTGGAGTGTTACAGCCTACGAGCAGTACTTC
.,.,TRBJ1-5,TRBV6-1,CASSEAQGPHQPQHF,TGTGCCAGCAGTGAAGCCCAGGGTCCCCATCAGCCCCAGCATTTT
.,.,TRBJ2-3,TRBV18,CASSPQGGTDTQYF,TGTGCCAGCTCACCACAAGGTGGCACAGATACGCAGTATTTT
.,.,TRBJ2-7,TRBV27,CASSLGRTIDVGEQYF,TGTGCCAGCAGTTTAGGGCGGACTATCGACGTGGGCGAGCAGTACTTC
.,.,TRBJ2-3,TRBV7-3,CASSLQGRESSLAQYF,TGTGCCAGCAGCCTCCAGGGGCGGGAATCGTCCTTGGCGCAGTATTTT
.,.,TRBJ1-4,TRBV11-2,CASSLTGRWGSGEKLFF,TGTGCCAGCAGCCTAACTGGCAGGTGGGGGTCGGGTGAAAAACTGTTTTTT
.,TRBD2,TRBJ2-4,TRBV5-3,CARIPWWVSGAGGRVLAKNIQYF,TGTGCCAGAATACCTTGGTGGGTTAGTGGGGCGGGAGGCCGGGTTTTAGCCAAAAACATTCAGTACTTC